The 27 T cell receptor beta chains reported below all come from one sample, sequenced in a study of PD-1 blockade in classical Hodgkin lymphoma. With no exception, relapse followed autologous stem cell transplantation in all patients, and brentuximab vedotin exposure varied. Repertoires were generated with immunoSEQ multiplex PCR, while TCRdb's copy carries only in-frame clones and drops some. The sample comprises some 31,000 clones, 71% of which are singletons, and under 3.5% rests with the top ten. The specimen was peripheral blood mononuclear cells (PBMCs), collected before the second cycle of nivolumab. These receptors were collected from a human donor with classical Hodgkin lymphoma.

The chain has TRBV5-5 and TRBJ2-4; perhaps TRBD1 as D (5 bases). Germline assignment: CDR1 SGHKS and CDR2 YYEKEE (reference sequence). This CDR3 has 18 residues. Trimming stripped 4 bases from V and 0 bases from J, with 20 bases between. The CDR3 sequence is CASSLNRTSYLAKNIQYF. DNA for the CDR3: TGTGCCAGCAGCCTGAACAGGACCAGCTATTTAGCCAAAAACATTCAGTACTTC.

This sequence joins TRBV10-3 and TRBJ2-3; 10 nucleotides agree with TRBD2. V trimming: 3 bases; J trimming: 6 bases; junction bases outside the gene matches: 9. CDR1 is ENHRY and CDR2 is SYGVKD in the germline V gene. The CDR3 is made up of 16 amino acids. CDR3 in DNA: TGTGCCATCAGTGACGAGCGGGGGGGCCGATCCGATACGCAGTATTTT. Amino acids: CAISDERGGRSDTQYF.

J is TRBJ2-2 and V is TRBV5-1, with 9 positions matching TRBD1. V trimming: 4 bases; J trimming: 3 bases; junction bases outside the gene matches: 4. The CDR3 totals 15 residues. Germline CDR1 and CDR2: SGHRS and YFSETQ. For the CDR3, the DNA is TGCGCCAGCAGCACCGGACAGGGGTACACCGGGGAGCTGTTTTTT. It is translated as CASSTGQGYTGELFF. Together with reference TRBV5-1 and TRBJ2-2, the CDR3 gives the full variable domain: KAGVTQTPRYLIKTRGQQVTLSCSPISGHRSVSWYQQTPGQGLQFLFEYFSETQRNKGNFPGRFSGRQFSNSRSEMNVSTLELGDSALYLCASSTGQGYTGELFFGEGSRLTVL.

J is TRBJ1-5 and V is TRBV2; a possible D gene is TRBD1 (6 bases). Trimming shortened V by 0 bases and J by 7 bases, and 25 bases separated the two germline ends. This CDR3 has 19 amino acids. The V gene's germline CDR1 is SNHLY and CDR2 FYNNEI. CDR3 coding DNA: TGTGCCAGCAGTGAAGCAGTCATTCTGACTCGGGGGCTCCGCCAGCCCCAGCATTTT. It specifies CASSEAVILTRGLRQPQHF. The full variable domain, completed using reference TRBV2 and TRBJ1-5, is EPEVTQTPSHQVTQMGQEVILRCVPISNHLYFYWYRQILGQKVEFLVSFYNNEISEKSEIFDDQFSVERPDGSNFTLKIRSTKLEDSAMYFCASSEAVILTRGLRQPQHFGDGTRLSIL.

In DNA form, the CDR3 reads TGTGCCAGCTCGGTCGGGACAGATACGCAGTATTTT. It is translated as CASSVGTDTQYF. The rearrangement links TRBV7-9 to TRBJ2-3; no clear D gene. Germline loops: CDR1 SEHNR, CDR2 FQNEAQ (reference sequence). The CDR3 runs 12 residues. Trimming removed 8 bases at V and 3 bases at J, with 9 bases between.

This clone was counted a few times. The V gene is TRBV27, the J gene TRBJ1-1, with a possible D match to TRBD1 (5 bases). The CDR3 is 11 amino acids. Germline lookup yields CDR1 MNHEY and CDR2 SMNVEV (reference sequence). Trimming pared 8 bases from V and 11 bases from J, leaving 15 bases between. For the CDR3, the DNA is TGTGCCAGCCACGCGGGACTTAGGGCTTTCTTT. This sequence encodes CASHAGLRAFF.

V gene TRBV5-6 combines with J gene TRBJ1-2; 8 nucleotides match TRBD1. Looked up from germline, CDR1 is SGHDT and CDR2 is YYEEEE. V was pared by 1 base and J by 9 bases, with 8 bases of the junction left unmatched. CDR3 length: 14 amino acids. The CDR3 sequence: CASSLYEGQVSYTF. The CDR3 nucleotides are TGTGCCAGCAGCTTGTACGAGGGACAGGTGAGCTACACCTTC.

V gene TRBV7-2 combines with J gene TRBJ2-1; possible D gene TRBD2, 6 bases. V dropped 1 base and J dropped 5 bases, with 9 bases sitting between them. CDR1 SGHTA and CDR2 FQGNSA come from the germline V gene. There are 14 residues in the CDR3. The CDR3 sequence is CASSLGRGDNEQFF. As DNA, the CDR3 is TGTGCCAGCAGCTTAGGGCGCGGGGACAATGAGCAGTTCTTC.

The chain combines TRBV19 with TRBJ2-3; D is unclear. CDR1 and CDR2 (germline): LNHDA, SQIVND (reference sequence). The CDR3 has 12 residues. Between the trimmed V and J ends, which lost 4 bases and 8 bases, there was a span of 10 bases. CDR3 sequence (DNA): TGTGCCAGTAGTACATTTCCGAGTACGCAGTATTTT. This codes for CASSTFPSTQYF.

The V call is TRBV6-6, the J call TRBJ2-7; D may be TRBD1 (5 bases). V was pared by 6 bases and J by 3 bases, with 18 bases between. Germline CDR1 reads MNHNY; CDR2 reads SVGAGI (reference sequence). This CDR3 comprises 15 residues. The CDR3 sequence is CASSQNPTVFYEQYF. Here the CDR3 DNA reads TGTGCCAGCAGCCAAAACCCGACAGTTTTCTACGAGCAGTACTTC.

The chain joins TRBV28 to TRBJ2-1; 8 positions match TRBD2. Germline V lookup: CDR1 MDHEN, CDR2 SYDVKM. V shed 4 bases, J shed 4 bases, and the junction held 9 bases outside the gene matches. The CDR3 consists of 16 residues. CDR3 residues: CASSSSSGGTYNEQFF. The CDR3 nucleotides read TGTGCCAGCAGTTCCTCAAGCGGGGGAACTTACAATGAGCAGTTCTTC.

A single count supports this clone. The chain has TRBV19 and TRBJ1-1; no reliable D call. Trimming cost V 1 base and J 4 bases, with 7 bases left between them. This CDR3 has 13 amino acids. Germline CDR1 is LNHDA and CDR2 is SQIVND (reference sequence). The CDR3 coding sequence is TGTGCCAGTAGTATAGCTGGTTTCACTGAAGCTTTCTTT. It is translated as CASSIAGFTEAFF.

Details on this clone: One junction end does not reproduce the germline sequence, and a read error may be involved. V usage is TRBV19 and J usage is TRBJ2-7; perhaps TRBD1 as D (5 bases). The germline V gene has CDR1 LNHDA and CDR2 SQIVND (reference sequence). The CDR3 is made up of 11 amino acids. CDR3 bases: TGTGCCAGCGCTGGTCAGGGCGGATCCATTTTC. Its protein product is CASAGQGGSIF.

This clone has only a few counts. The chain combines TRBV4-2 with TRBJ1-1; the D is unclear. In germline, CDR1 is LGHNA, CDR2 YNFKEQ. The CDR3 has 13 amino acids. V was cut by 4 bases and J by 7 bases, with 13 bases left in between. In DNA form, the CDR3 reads TGTGCCAGCAGCCCATTAGGTTTGAGTGAAGCTTTCTTT. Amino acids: CASSPLGLSEAFF.

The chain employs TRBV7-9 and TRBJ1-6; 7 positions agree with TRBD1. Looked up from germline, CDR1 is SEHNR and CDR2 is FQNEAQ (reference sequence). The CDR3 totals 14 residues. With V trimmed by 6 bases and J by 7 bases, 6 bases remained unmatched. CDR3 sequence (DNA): TGTGCCAGCAGTACCGGGACAGCGAATTCACCCCTCCACTTT. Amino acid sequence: CASSTGTANSPLHF.

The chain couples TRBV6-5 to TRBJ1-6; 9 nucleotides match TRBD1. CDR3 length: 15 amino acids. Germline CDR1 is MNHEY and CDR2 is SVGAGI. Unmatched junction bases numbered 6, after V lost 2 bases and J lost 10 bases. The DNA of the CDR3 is TGTGCCAGCAGTTACCCGGGGACAGGGAACTCACCCCTCCACTTT. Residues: CASSYPGTGNSPLHF.

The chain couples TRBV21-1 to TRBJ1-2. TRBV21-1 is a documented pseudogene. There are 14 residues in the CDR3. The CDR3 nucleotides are TGTGCCAGCAAGGTCTTGGCAGGGAGAGGAGGCTACACCTTC. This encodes CASKVLAGRGGYTF.

The CDR3 sequence is CASSLVRQGPQLTEAFF. CDR3 sequence (DNA): TGTGCCAGCAGCTTAGTGAGACAGGGGCCCCAGCTCACTGAAGCTTTCTTT. The V gene is TRBV7-9, the J gene TRBJ1-1, with 8 bases lining up with TRBD1. The length of the CDR3 is 17 residues. V trimming: 1 base; J trimming: 4 bases; junction bases outside the gene matches: 11. Germline lookup yields CDR1 SEHNR and CDR2 FQNEAQ (reference sequence).

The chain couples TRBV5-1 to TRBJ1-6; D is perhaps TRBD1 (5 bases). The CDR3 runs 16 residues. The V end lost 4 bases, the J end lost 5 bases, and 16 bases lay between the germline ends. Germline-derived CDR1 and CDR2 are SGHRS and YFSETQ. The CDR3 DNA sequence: TGCGCCAGCAGCAGGGGCTCATTGGGGGATAATTCACCCCTCCACTTT. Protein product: CASSRGSLGDNSPLHF.

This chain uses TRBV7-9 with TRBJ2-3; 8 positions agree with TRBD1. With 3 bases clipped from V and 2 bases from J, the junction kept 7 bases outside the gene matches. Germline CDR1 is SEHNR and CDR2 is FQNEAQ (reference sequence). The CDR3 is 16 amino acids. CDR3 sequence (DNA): TGTGCCAGCAGCTTGGGTGACAGGGGTCACACAGATACGCAGTATTTT. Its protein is CASSLGDRGHTDTQYF.

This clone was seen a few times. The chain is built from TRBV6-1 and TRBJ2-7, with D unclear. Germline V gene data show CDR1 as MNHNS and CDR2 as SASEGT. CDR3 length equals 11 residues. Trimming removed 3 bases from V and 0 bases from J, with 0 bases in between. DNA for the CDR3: TGTGCCAGCAGTGACTCCTACGAGCAGTACTTC. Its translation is CASSDSYEQYF.

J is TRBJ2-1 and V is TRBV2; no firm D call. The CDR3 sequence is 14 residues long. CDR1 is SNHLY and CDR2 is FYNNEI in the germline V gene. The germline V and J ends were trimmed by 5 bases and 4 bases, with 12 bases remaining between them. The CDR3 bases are TGTGCCAGCAGTCCCTTTGGAAGGTACAATGAGCAGTTCTTC. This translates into CASSPFGRYNEQFF.

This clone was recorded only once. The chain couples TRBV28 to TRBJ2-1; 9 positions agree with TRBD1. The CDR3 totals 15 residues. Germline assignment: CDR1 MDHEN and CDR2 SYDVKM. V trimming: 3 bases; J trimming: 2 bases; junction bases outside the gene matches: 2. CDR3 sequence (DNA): TGTGCCAGCAGTTTGAGACAGGGGGCCTACAATGAGCAGTTCTTC. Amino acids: CASSLRQGAYNEQFF.

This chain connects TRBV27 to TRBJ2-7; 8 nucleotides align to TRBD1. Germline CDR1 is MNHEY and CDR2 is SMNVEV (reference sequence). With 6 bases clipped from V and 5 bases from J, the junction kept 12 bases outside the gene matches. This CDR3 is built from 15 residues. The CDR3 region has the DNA TGTGCCAGCAGGCGCCTCCGGGACAGGAAAGACGAGCAGTACTTC. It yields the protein CASRRLRDRKDEQYF.

CDR3: CASSLSSGYEQYF. The CDR3 region has the DNA TGCGCCAGCAGCTTGAGTTCGGGCTACGAGCAGTACTTC. The chain employs TRBV5-1 and TRBJ2-7, with D unresolved. The CDR3 has 13 amino acids. Germline V CDR1 and CDR2: SGHRS, YFSETQ. Trimming removed 1 base at V and 3 bases at J, with 8 bases between.

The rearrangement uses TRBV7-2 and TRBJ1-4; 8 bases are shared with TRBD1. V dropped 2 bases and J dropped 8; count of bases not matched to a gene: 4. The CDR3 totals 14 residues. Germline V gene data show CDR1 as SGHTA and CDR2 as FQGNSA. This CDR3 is CASSLTGGGEKLFF. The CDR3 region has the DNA TGTGCCAGCAGCTTAACAGGGGGAGGGGAAAAACTGTTTTTT.

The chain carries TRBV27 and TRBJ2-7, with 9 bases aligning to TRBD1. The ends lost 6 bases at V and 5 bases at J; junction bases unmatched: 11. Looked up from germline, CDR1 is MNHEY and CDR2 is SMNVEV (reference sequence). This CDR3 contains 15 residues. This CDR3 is CASSPPGTGFHEQYF. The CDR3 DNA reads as TGTGCCAGCAGCCCTCCCGGGACAGGGTTTCACGAGCAGTACTTC.